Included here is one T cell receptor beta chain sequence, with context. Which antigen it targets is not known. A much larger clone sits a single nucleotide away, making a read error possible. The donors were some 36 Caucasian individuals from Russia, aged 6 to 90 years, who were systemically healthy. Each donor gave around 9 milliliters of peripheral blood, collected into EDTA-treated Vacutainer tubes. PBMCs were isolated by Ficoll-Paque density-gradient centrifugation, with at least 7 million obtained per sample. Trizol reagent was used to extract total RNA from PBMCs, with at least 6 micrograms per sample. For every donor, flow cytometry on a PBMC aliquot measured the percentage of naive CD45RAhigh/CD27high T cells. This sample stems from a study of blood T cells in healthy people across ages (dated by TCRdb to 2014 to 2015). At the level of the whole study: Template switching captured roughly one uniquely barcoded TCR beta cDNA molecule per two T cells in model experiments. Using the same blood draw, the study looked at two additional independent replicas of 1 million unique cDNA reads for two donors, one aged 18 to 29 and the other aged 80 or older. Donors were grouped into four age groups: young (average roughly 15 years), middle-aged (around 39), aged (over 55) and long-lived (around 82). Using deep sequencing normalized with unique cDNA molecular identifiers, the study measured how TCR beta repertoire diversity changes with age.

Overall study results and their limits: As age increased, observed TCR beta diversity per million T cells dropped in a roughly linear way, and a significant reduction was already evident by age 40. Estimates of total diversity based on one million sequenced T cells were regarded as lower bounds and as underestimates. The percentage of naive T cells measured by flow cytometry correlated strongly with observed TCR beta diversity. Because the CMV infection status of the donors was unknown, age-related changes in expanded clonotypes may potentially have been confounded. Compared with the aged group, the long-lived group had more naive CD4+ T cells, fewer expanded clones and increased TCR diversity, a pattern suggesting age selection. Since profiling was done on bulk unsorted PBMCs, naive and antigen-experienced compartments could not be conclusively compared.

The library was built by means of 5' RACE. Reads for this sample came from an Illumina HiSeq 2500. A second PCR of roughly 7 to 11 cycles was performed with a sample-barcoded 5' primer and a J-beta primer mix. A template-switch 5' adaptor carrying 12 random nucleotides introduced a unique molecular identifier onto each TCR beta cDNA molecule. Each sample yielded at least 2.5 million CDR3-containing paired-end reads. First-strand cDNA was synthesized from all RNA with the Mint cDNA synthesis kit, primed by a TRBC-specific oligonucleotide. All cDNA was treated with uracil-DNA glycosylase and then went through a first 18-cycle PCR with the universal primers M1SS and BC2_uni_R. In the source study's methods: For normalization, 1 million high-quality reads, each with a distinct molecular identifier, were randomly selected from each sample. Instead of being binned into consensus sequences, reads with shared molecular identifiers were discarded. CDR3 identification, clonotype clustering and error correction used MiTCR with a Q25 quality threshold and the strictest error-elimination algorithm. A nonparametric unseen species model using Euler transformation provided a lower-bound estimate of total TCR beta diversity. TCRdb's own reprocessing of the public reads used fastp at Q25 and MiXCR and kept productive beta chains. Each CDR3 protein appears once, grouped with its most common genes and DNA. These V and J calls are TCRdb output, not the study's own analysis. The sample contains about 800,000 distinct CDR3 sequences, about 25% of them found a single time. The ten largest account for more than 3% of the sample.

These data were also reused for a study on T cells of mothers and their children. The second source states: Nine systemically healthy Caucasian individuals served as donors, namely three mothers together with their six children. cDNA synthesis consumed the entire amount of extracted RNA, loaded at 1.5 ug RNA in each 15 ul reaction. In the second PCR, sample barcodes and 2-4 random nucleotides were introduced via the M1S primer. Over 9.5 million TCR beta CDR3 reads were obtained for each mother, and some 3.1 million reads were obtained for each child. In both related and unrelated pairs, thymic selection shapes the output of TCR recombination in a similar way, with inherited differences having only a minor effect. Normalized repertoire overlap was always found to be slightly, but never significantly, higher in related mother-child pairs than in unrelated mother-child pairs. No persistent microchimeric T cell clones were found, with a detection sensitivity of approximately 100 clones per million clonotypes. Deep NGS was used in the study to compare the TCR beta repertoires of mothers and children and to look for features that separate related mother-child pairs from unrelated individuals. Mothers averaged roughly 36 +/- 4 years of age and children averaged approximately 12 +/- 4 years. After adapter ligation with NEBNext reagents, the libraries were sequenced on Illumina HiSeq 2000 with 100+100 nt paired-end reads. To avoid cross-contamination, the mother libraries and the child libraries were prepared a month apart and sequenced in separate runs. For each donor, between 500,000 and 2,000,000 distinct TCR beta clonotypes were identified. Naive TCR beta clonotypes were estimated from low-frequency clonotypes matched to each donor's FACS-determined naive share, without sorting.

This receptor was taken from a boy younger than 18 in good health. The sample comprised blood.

The CDR3: CASSRGGTTEAFF. The sequenced DNA is TGCGCCAGCAGCAGGGGGGGGACCACTGAAGCTTTCTTT. The sequence is built from TRBV5-1 and TRBJ1-1; tentative D gene TRBD1, with 6 bases matching. The junction carries 11 bases between V and J, which are trimmed by 4 bases and 4 bases respectively. The CDR1 and CDR2 encoded by the germline V gene are SGHRS and YFSETQ. From the cysteine through the phenylalanine, the CDR3 covers 13 amino acids. The kept DNA is CDR3 alone, 39 bases in frame from the first base.